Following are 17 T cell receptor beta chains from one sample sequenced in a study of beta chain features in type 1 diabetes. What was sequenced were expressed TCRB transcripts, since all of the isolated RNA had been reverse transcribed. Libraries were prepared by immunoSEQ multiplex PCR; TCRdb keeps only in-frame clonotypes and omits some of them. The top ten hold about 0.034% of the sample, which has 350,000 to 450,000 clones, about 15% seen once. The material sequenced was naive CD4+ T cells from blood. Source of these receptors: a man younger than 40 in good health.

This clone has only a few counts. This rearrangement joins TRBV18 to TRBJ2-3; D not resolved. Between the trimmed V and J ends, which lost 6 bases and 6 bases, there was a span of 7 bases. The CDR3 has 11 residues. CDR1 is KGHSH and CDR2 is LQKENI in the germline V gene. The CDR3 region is CASSTRDTQYF. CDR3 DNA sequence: TGTGCCAGCTCGACTCGGGATACGCAGTATTTT.

CDR3 sequence reads: CASSWETNTGELFF. As DNA, the CDR3 is TGCGCCAGCAGCTGGGAAACCAACACCGGGGAGCTGTTTTTT. J is TRBJ2-2 and V is TRBV5-1; D ambiguous. Per the germline V gene, CDR1 is SGHRS and CDR2 is YFSETQ. This CDR3 is built from 14 residues. The V end was cut by 3 bases, the J end by 2 bases, with 8 bases between. The variable domain in full, completed from reference TRBV5-1 and TRBJ2-2, reads KAGVTQTPRYLIKTRGQQVTLSCSPISGHRSVSWYQQTPGQGLQFLFEYFSETQRNKGNFPGRFSGRQFSNSRSEMNVSTLELGDSALYLCASSWETNTGELFFGEGSRLTVL.

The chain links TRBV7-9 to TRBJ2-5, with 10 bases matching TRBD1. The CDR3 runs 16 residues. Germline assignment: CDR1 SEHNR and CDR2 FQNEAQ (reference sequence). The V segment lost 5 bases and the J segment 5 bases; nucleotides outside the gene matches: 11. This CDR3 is CASSDRGTGVSETQYF. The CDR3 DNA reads TGTGCCAGCAGCGACCGTGGGACAGGGGTCTCGGAGACCCAGTACTTC.

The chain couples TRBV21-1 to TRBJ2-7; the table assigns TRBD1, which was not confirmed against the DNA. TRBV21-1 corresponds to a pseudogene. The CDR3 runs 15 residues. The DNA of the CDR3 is TGTGCCAGCAACCGGTGGACAGGGGGCCCCTACGAGCAGTACGTC. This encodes CASNRWTGGPYEQYV.

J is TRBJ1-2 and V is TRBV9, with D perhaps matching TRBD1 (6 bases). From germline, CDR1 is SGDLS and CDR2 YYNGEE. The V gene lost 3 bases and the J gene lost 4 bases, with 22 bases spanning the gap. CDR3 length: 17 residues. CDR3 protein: CASSEILGQPSVYGYTF. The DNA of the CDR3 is TGTGCCAGCAGCGAAATACTTGGACAGCCTTCTGTCTATGGCTACACCTTC.

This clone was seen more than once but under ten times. CDR3 amino acids: CSGLSTDTQYF. Here the CDR3 DNA reads TGCAGTGGCCTTTCGACAGATACGCAGTATTTT. The rearrangement links TRBV20-1 to TRBJ2-3; no clear D gene. Germline V CDR1 and CDR2: DFQATT, SNEGSKA (reference sequence). Trimming pared 7 bases from V and 3 bases from J, leaving 8 bases between. The CDR3 runs to 11 residues.

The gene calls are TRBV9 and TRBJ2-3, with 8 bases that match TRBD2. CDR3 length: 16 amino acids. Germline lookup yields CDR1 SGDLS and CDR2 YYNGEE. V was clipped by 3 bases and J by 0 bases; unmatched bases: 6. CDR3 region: CASSALAGISTDTQYF. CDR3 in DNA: TGTGCCAGCAGCGCCTTAGCGGGGATCAGCACAGATACGCAGTATTTT.

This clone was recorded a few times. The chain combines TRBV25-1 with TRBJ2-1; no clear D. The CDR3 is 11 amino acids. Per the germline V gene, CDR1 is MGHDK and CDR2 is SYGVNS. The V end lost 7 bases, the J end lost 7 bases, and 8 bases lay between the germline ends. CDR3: CASTKWNEQFF. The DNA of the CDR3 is TGTGCCAGCACCAAGTGGAATGAGCAGTTCTTC.

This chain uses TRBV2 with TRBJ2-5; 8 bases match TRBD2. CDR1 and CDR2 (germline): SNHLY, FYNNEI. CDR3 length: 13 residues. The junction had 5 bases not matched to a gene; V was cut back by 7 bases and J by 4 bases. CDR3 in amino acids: CASTGLAGETQYF. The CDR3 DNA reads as TGTGCCAGCACTGGGCTAGCGGGAGAGACCCAGTACTTC.

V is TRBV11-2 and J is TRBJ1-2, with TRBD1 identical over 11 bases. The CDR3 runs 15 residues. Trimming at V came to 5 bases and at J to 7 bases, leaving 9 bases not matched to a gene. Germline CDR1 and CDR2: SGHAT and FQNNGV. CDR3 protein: CASSPLRTGGSGYTF. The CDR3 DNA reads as TGTGCCAGCAGCCCCCTTCGGACAGGGGGCAGTGGCTACACCTTC.

The CDR3 sequence: CASSFRSGNEETQYF. For the CDR3, the DNA is TGCGCCAGCAGCTTCCGAAGCGGGAATGAAGAGACCCAGTACTTC. The gene calls are TRBV5-1 and TRBJ2-5; 7 bases are shared with TRBD2. J lost 3 bases, V lost 2 bases, and 7 bases had no gene match. Germline V lookup: CDR1 SGHRS, CDR2 YFSETQ. The CDR3 sequence is 15 residues long.

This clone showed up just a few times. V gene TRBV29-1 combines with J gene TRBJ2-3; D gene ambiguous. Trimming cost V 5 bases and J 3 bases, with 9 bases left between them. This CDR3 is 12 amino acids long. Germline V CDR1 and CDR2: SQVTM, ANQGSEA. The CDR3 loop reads CSVKFWTDTQYF. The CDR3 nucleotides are TGCAGCGTTAAGTTCTGGACAGATACGCAGTATTTT.

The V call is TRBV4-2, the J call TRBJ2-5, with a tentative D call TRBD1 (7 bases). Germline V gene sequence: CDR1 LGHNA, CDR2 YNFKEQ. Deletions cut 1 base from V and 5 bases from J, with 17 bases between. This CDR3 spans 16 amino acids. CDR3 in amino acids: CASSQVRGDSGETQYF. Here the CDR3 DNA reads TGTGCCAGCAGCCAAGTCAGGGGGGATAGTGGGGAGACCCAGTACTTC.

Written as DNA, the CDR3 is TGTGCCAGCAGTTATGGGGCACCCTACGAGCAGTACTTC. Translating gives CASSYGAPYEQYF. V usage is TRBV6-5 and J usage is TRBJ2-7; D may be TRBD1 (5 bases). The V end lost 3 bases, the J end lost 2 bases, and 8 bases lay between the germline ends. This CDR3 region has 13 residues. The germline V gene encodes CDR1 MNHEY and CDR2 SVGAGI.

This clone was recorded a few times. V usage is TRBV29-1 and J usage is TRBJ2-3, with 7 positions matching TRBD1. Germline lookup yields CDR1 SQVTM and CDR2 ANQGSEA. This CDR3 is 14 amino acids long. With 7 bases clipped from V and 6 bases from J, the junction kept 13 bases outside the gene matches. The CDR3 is CSARRQGRTDTQYF. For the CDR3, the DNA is TGCAGCGCCCGGCGACAGGGTAGGACGGATACGCAGTATTTT.

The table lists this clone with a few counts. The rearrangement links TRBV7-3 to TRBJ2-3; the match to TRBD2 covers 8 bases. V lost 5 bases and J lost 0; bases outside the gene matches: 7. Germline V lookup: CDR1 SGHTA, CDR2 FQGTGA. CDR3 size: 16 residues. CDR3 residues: CASSPLSGASTDTQYF. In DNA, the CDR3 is TGTGCCAGCAGCCCACTTAGCGGGGCCAGCACAGATACGCAGTATTTT.

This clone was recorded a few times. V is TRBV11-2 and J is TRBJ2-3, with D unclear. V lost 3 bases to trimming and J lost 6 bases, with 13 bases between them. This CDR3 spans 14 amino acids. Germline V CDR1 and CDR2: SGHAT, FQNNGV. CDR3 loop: CASSFESRPDTQYF. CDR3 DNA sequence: TGTGCCAGCAGCTTCGAGTCCCGGCCGGATACGCAGTATTTT.